This T cell receptor (beta chain) was captured by sequencing in a study of control samples from healthy donors and cancer patients. The repertoire was sequenced with immunoSEQ multiplex PCR; TCRdb's copy has only in-frame clones and lacks some. The sample holds about 90,000 clones; 90% are singletons and the top ten take around 3.8%. Deletions cut 4 bases from V and 2 bases from J, with 13 bases between. CDR1 and CDR2 (germline): SGDLS, YYNGEE. CDR3 length: 15 amino acids. This TCR came from a woman in her late teens or twenties in good health. Sample: blood. The rearrangement links TRBV9 to TRBJ1-5, with D possibly matching TRBD1 (5 bases). The CDR3 protein is CASSPGVGGNQPQHF. DNA for the CDR3: TGTGCCAGCAGCCCAGGAGTAGGGGGCAATCAGCCCCAGCATTTT.